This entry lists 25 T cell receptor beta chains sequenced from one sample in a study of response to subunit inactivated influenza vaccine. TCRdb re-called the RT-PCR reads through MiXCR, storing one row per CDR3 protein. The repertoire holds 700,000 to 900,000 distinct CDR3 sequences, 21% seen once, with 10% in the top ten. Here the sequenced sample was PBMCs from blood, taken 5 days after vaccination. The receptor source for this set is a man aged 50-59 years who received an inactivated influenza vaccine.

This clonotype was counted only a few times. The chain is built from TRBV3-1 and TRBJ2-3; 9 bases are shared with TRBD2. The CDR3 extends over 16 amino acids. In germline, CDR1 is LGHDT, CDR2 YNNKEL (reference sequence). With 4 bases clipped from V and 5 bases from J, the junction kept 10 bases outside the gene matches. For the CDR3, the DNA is TGTGCCAGCAGCCCCTCTAATAGCGGGAGTGGAGATACGCAGTATTTT. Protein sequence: CASSPSNSGSGDTQYF.

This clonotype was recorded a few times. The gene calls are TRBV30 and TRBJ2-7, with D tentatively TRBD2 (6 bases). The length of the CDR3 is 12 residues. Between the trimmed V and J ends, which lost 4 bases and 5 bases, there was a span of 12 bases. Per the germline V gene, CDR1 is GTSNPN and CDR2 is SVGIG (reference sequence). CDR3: CAWTTGGHEQYF. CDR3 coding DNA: TGTGCCTGGACCACCGGGGGACACGAGCAGTACTTC.

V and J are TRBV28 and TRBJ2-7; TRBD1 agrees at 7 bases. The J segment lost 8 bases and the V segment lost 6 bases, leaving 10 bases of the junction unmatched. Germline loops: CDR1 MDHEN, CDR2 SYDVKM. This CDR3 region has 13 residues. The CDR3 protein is CASRITGTVKQYF. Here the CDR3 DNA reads TGTGCCAGCAGGATCACCGGGACAGTAAAGCAGTACTTC.

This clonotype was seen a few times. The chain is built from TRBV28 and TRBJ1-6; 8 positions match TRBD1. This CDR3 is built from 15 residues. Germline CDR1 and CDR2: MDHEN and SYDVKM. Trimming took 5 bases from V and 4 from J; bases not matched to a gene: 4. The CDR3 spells CASSRTGHYNSPLHF. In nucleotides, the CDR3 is TGTGCCAGCAGTCGGACAGGGCATTATAATTCACCCCTCCACTTT.

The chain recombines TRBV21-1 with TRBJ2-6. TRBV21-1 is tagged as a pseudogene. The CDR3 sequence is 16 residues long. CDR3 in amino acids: CASSKTSPSGANVLTF. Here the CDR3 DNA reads TGTGCCAGCAGCAAAACGTCTCCCTCTGGGGCCAACGTCCTGACTTTC.

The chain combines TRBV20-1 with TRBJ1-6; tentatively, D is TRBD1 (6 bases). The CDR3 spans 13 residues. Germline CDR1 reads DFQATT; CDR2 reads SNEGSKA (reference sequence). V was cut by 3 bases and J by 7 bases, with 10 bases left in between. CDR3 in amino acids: CSASKGGNSPLHF. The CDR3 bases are TGCAGTGCTAGCAAGGGGGGCAATTCACCCCTCCACTTT.

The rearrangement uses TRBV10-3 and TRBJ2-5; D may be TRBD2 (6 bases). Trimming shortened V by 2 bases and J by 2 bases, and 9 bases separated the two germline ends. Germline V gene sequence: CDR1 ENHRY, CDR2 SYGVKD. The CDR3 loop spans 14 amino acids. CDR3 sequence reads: CAISEPSEQETQYF. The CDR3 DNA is TGTGCCATCAGTGAGCCTAGCGAGCAAGAGACCCAGTACTTC.

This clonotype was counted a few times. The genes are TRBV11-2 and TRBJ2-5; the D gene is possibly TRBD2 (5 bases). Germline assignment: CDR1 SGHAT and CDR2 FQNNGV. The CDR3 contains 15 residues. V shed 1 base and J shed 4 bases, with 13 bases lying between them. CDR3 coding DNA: TGTGCCAGCAGCTTAGTCCTAGCAAACGCAGAGACCCAGTACTTC. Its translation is CASSLVLANAETQYF.

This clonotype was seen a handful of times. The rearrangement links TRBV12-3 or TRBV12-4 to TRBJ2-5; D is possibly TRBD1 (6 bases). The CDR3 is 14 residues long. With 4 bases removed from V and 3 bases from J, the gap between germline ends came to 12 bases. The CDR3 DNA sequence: TGTGCCAGCAGTTCCGGACAGTCAAAAGAGACCCAGTACTTC. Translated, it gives CASSSGQSKETQYF.

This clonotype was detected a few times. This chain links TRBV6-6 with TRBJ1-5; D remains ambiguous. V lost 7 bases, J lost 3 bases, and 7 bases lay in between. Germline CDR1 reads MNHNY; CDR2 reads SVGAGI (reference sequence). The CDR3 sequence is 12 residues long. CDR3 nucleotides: TGTGCCAGCATGAGGCCCAATCAGCCCCAGCATTTT. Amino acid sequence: CASMRPNQPQHF.

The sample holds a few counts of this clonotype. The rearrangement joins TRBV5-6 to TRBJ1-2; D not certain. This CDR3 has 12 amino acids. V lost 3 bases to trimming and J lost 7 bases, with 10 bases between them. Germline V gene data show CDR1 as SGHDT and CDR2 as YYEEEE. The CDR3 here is CASSSPNLGYTF. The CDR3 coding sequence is TGTGCCAGCAGCTCGCCGAACCTTGGCTACACCTTC.

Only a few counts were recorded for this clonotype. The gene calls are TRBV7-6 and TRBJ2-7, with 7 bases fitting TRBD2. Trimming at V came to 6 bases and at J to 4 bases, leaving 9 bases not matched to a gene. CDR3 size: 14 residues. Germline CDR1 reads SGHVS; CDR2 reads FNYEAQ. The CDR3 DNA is TGTGCCAGCAGGAGCGGTGCGGGGGATTACGAGCAGTACTTC. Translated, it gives CASRSGAGDYEQYF.

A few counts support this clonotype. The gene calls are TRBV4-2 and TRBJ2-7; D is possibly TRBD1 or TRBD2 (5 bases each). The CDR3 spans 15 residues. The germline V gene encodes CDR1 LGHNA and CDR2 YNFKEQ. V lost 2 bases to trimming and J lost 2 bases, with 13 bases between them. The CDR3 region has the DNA TGTGCCAGCAGCCAACCCGGGGCCCAGGCCTACGAGCAGTACTTC. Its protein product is CASSQPGAQAYEQYF.

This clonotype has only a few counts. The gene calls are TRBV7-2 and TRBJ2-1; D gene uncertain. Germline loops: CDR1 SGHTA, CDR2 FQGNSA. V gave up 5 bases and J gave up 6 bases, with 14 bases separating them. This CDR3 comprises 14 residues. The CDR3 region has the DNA TGTGCCAGCAGCCCCGCACCCCTCTTCAATGAGCAGTTCTTC. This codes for CASSPAPLFNEQFF.

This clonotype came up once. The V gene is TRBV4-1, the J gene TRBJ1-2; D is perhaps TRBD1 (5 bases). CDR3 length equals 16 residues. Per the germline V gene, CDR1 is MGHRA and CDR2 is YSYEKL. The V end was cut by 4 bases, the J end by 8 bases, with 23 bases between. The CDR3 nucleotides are TGCGCCAGCAGCCTTGGGGAGAGCAGGGCCCCTGAAGGCTACACCTTC. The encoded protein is CASSLGESRAPEGYTF.

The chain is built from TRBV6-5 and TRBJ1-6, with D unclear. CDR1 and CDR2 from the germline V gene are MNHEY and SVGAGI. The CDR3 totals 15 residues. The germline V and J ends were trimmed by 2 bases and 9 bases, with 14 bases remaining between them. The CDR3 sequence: CASSYKGSGGSPLHF. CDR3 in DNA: TGTGCCAGCAGTTACAAGGGATCAGGAGGTTCACCCCTCCACTTT.

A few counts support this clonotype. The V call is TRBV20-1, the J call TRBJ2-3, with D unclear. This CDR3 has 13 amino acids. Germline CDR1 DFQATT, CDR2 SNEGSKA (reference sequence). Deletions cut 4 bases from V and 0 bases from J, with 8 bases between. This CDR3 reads CSATLTSTDTQYF. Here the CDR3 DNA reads TGCAGTGCTACCCTCACCAGCACAGATACGCAGTATTTT.

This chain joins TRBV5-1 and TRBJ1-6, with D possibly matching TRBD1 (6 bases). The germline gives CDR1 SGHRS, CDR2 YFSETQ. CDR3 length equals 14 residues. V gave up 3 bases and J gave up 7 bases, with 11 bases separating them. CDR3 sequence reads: CASSSDSGNSPLHF. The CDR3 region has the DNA TGCGCCAGCAGCTCGGACAGTGGAAATTCACCCCTCCACTTT. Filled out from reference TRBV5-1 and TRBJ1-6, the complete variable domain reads KAGVTQTPRYLIKTRGQQVTLSCSPISGHRSVSWYQQTPGQGLQFLFEYFSETQRNKGNFPGRFSGRQFSNSRSEMNVSTLELGDSALYLCASSSDSGNSPLHFGNGTRLTVT.

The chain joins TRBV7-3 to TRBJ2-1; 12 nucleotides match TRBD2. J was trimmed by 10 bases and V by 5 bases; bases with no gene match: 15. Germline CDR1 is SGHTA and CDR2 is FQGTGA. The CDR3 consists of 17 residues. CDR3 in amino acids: CASSQKASSGRVDEQFF. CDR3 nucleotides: TGTGCCAGCAGCCAAAAGGCGTCTAGCGGGAGGGTGGACGAGCAGTTCTTC.

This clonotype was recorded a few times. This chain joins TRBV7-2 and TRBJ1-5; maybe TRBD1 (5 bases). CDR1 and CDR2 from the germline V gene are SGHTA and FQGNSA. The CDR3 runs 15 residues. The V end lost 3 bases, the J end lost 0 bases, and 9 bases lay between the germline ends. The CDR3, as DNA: TGTGCCAGCAGCTTCGGGGGGAATAGCAATCAGCCCCAGCATTTT. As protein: CASSFGGNSNQPQHF.

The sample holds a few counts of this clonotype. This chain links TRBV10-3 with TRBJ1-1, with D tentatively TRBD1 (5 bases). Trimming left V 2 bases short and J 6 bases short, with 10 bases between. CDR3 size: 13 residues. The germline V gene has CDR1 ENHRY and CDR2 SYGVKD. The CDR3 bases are TGTGCCATCAGTGAGCCGGGCAGGGCTGAAGCTTTCTTT. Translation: CAISEPGRAEAFF.

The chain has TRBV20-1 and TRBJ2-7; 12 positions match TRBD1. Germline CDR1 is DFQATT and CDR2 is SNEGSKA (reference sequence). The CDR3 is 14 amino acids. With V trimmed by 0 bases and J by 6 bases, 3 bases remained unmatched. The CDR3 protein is CSAREGTGGREQYF. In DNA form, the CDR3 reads TGCAGTGCTAGAGAGGGGACAGGGGGCCGCGAGCAGTACTTC.

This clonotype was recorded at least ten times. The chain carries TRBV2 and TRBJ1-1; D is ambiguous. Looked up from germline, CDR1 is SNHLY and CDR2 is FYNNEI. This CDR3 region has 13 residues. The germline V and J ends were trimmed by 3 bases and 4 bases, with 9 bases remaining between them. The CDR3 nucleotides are TGTGCCAGCAGTGATTTTGAGAGCACTGAAGCTTTCTTT. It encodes CASSDFESTEAFF.

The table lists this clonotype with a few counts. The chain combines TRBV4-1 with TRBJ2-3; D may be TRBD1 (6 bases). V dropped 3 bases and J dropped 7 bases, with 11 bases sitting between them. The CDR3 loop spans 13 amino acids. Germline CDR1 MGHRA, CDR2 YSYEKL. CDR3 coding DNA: TGCGCCAGCAGCCAGGCAACAGGGAATACGCAGTATTTT. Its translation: CASSQATGNTQYF.

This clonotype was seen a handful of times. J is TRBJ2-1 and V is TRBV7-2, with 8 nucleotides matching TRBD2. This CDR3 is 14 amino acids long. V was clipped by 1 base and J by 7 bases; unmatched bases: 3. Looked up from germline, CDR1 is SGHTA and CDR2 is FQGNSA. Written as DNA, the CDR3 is TGTGCCAGCAGCTTAGTACTAGCGGTTAATGAGCAGTTCTTC. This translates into CASSLVLAVNEQFF. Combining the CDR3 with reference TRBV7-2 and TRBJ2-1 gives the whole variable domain GAGVSQSPSNKVTEKGKDVELRCDPISGHTALYWYRQSLGQGLEFLIYFQGNSAPDKSGLPSDRFSAERTGGSVSTLTIQRTQQEDSAVYLCASSLVLAVNEQFFGPGTRLTVL.